These 15 T cell receptor beta chains share one sample of origin, sequenced in a study of radiotherapy plus CTLA-4 blockade in lung cancer listed by TCRdb under 2018. Library preparation was by the immunoSEQ multiplex PCR assay. TCRdb limited this immuneACCESS table to in-frame rearrangements with V and J called. A share of clones is missing; checked studies link under half to unresolved V genes, and the rest is unexplained. In all, the sample holds 50,000 to 65,000 clones, and approximately 80% of those were seen once. The top ten constitute 5% to 7.5% of the sample. The material was peripheral blood, obtained from a patient treated with radiotherapy plus ipilimumab. Receptor source: a human donor with non-small cell lung cancer whose response to radiotherapy plus ipilimumab could not be evaluated.

This clone was recorded a few times. The V and J genes are TRBV25-1 and TRBJ1-1, with D perhaps TRBD1 (6 bases). Per germline, CDR1 MGHDK and CDR2 SYGVNS. The CDR3 length is 14 residues. Trimming removed 5 bases at V and 7 bases at J, with 17 bases between. CDR3 in DNA: TGTGCCAGCAGTCCGAACGAAAGGGGGTATGAAGCTTTCTTT. Its translation: CASSPNERGYEAFF.

The CDR3 bases are TGTGCCAGCAGTTTACAGGGTAGGACTGAAGCTTTCTTT. This codes for CASSLQGRTEAFF. The chain has TRBV27 and TRBJ1-1; perhaps TRBD1 as D (5 bases). Germline V gene sequence: CDR1 MNHEY, CDR2 SMNVEV (reference sequence). The V end was cut by 2 bases, the J end by 5 bases, with 9 bases between. There are 13 residues in the CDR3.

V is TRBV4-1 and J is TRBJ1-3; D gene uncertain. The length of the CDR3 is 14 residues. V was trimmed by 4 bases and J by 1 base, leaving 8 bases between them. Looked up from germline, CDR1 is MGHRA and CDR2 is YSYEKL. The CDR3 spells CASSPSASGNTIYF. The CDR3 DNA sequence: TGCGCCAGCAGCCCTTCCGCGTCTGGAAACACCATATATTTT.

V gene TRBV18 combines with J gene TRBJ2-2, with TRBD1 as a possible D gene (6 bases). Per germline, CDR1 KGHSH and CDR2 LQKENI. CDR3 size: 15 residues. V lost 5 bases, J lost 1 base, and 11 bases lay in between. DNA of the CDR3: TGTGCCAGCTCATTTGACAGGTTGAACACCGGGGAGCTGTTTTTT. Translating it yields CASSFDRLNTGELFF. The variable domain in full, completed from reference TRBV18 and TRBJ2-2, reads NAGVMQNPRHLVRRRGQEARLRCSPMKGHSHVYWYRQLPEEGLKFMVYLQKENIIDESGMPKERFSAEFPKEGPSILRIQQVVRGDSAAYFCASSFDRLNTGELFFGEGSRLTVL.

The J gene is TRBJ1-4, the V gene TRBV25-1, with D maybe TRBD1 (5 bases). Trimming shortened V by 3 bases and J by 10 bases, and 18 bases separated the two germline ends. Per germline, CDR1 MGHDK and CDR2 SYGVNS. The CDR3 sequence is 15 residues long. CDR3 DNA sequence: TGTGCCAGCAGTGATGGTACCCATCTGGGGGGAAAACTGTTTTTT. This encodes CASSDGTHLGGKLFF.

J is TRBJ2-1 and V is TRBV29-1, with 9 bases lining up with TRBD2. CDR3 size: 13 residues. V dropped 5 bases and J dropped 7; count of bases not matched to a gene: 6. Germline-derived CDR1 and CDR2 are SQVTM and ANQGSEA. The CDR3 reads CSVRAGGANEQFF. CDR3 nucleotide sequence: TGCAGCGTTAGAGCGGGGGGTGCGAATGAGCAGTTCTTC.

This clone was seen only a few times. This chain uses TRBV28 with TRBJ2-5, with TRBD2 matching 7 bases. J was trimmed by 4 bases and V by 4 bases; bases with no gene match: 6. This CDR3 has 14 amino acids. Per germline, CDR1 MDHEN and CDR2 SYDVKM. This CDR3 is CASSYPGLIETQYF. Written as DNA, the CDR3 is TGTGCCAGCAGTTATCCGGGACTAATAGAGACCCAGTACTTC.

The chain uses TRBV9 and TRBJ2-3; TRBD2 matches at 8 bases. Germline V gene data show CDR1 as SGDLS and CDR2 as YYNGEE. The CDR3 is 17 amino acids. V gave up 4 bases and J gave up 2 bases; unmatched junction bases: 12. CDR3 DNA sequence: TGTGCCAGCAGCTCTCATCCCGGGGGGGCCTCCACAGATACGCAGTATTTT. It encodes CASSSHPGGASTDTQYF.

The chain is built from TRBV6-1 and TRBJ1-5, with D possibly being TRBD1 (6 bases). CDR1 is MNHNS and CDR2 is SASEGT in the germline V gene. V lost 3 bases, J lost 5 bases, and 14 bases lay in between. The CDR3 consists of 15 residues. As DNA, the CDR3 is TGTGCCAGCAGTGATCGGGCAGGGGAGTATCAGCCCCAGCATTTT. Encoded protein: CASSDRAGEYQPQHF.

This clone was detected only once. This rearrangement joins TRBV7-9 to TRBJ2-1; D is unclear. V was trimmed by 5 bases and J by 0 bases, leaving 14 bases between them. CDR3 length equals 16 residues. Germline lookup yields CDR1 SEHNR and CDR2 FQNEAQ (reference sequence). The CDR3 reads CASSPPRLGSYNEQFF. CDR3 coding DNA: TGTGCCAGCAGCCCCCCGAGACTTGGCTCCTACAATGAGCAGTTCTTC. The full variable domain, rest sourced from reference TRBV7-9 and TRBJ2-1, is DTGVSQNPRHKITKRGQNVTFRCDPISEHNRLYWYRQTLGQGPEFLTYFQNEAQLEKSRLLSDRFSAERPKGSFSTLEIQRTEQGDSAMYLCASSPPRLGSYNEQFFGPGTRLTVL.

The V gene is TRBV5-8, the J gene TRBJ2-1, with D unresolved. Germline CDR1 reads SGHTS; CDR2 reads YDEGEE. Trimming cost V 3 bases and J 0 bases, with 10 bases left between them. This CDR3 spans 15 amino acids. The CDR3 sequence is CASSYLLSSYNEQFF. CDR3 DNA sequence: TGTGCCAGCAGCTATCTCTTGAGCTCCTACAATGAGCAGTTCTTC. Together with reference TRBV5-8 and TRBJ2-1, the CDR3 gives the full variable domain: EAGVTQSPTHLIKTRGQQATLRCSPISGHTSVYWYQQALGLGLQFLLWYDEGEERNRGNFPPRFSGRQFPNYSSELNVNALELEDSALYLCASSYLLSSYNEQFFGPGTRLTVL.

The rearrangement links TRBV9 to TRBJ2-1; 13 bases fit TRBD2. Germline V gives CDR1 SGDLS, CDR2 YYNGEE. V lost 0 bases, J lost 5 bases, and 11 bases stayed unmatched. The CDR3 runs to 19 residues. CDR3 residues: CASSVAVTSGGTLDNEQFF. In DNA, the CDR3 is TGTGCCAGCAGCGTAGCAGTGACTAGCGGGGGGACGCTGGACAATGAGCAGTTCTTC.

The chain uses TRBV7-2 and TRBJ2-3; D gene unclear. Per the germline V gene, CDR1 is SGHTA and CDR2 is FQGNSA. The CDR3 extends over 14 amino acids. The germline V and J ends were trimmed by 4 bases and 0 bases, with 8 bases remaining between them. This chain's CDR3 is CASSSQMSTDTQYF. CDR3 coding DNA: TGTGCCAGCAGCTCACAGATGAGCACAGATACGCAGTATTTT.

The gene calls are TRBV5-1 and TRBJ2-3, with a possible D match to TRBD2 (6 bases). CDR1 SGHRS and CDR2 YFSETQ come from the germline V gene. Trimming pared 0 bases from V and 0 bases from J, leaving 8 bases between. There are 15 residues in the CDR3. The CDR3 bases are TGCGCCAGCAGCTTGGCGCGGGGTAGCACAGATACGCAGTATTTT. It is translated as CASSLARGSTDTQYF.

The chain employs TRBV28 and TRBJ2-7; 7 nucleotides align to TRBD2. Germline trimming cut 4 bases from V and 3 bases from J; bases unmatched to any gene: 3. The CDR3 extends over 13 amino acids. Per germline, CDR1 MDHEN and CDR2 SYDVKM. DNA for the CDR3: TGTGCCAGCAGTTGGCCTAGCGGCTACGAGCAGTACTTC. Its translation is CASSWPSGYEQYF.